Given below is one T cell receptor (beta chain) in context. Its specificity is unknown. PCR amplification relied on 60 Vbeta primers (plus 13 Jbeta primers). Data came from immunoSEQ multiplex PCR; TCRdb stores just in-frame clones and leaves some out. This repertoire comprises approximately 110,000 clones; its ten largest clones make up around 0.59%. This record belongs to a study of cytomegalovirus exposure and HLA in healthy donors. Findings of the study overall: Most TCRs appeared rarely, but some public TCRs recurred in many donors. Published work reported that the classifier diagnosed cytomegalovirus status with high specificity and sensitivity.

The V gene's germline CDR1 is KGHSH and CDR2 LQKENI. The CDR3 has 14 residues. J was trimmed by 2 bases and V by 5 bases; bases with no gene match: 5. What was sequenced was PBMCs. This chain uses TRBV18 with TRBJ2-7, with 8 bases matching TRBD2. The TCR sequence derives from a man in his fifties in good health and CMV-seronegative. The CDR3 bases are TGTGCCAGCTCAACTAGCGGAACCCCCTACGAGCAGTACTTC. Residues: CASSTSGTPYEQYF.